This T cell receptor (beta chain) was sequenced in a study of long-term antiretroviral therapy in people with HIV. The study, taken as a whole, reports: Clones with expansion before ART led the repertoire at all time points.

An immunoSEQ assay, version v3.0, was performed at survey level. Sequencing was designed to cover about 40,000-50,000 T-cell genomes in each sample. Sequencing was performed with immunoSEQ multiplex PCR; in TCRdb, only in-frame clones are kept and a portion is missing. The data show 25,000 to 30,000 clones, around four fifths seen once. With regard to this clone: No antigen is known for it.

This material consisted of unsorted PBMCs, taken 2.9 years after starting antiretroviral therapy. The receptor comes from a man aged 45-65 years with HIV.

The DNA for the CDR3 is TGTGCCAGCAGCTCAGGACCCCGGCGCAATTCACCCCTCCACTTT. It codes for CASSSGPRRNSPLHF. The rearrangement uses TRBV7-2 and TRBJ1-6; D is ambiguous. Per the germline V gene, CDR1 is SGHTA and CDR2 is FQGNSA. V lost 4 bases, J lost 7 bases, and 14 bases lay in between. CDR3 length: 15 residues.